Listed below are T cell receptor beta chains from one sample, sequenced in a study of T cells in Graves' hyperthyroidism and ophthalmopathy. Via MiXCR, TCRdb re-called the multiplex PCR reads, giving one row per CDR3 protein. Of fewer than 250,000 distinct CDR3 sequences listed, around 24% are singletons. Sequencing used blood. These receptors were taken from a woman in her forties with Graves' ophthalmopathy. Both conserved end residues are part of each CDR3. D genes are given only for firm matches. Expanded clones get a size class; other rows say once, few or many, or leave the size out.

cdr3_nt cdr3_aa v_call clone_size j_call d_call
TGCGCCAGCAGCTTGGCCAGTCGAGTGGACAGGACCTACGAGCAGTACTTC CASSLASRVDRTYEQYF TRBV5-1 few TRBJ2-7 TRBD1
TGCAGTGCCGAACAGGGCGACTATGGCTACACCTTC CSAEQGDYGYTF TRBV20-1 many TRBJ1-2 NA
TGCAGTGCTAGGTTTAGCGGGGAAATCTACGAGCAGTACTTC CSARFSGEIYEQYF TRBV20-1 many TRBJ2-7 TRBD2
TGCAGCGCTGAAGGGGCCAGGGGTCTAGGCTACACCTTC CSAEGARGLGYTF TRBV29-1 many TRBJ1-2 NA
TGTGCCAGCAGTCAAGGAGGGGGACAGGGAGGCACTGAAGCTTTCTTT CASSQGGGQGGTEAFF TRBV12-3/TRBV12-4 NA TRBJ1-1 TRBD1
TGTGCCAGCAGCCACCCCGGGACAGGGGATTTAAGGTCACCCCTCCACTTT CASSHPGTGDLRSPLHF TRBV28 many TRBJ1-6 TRBD1
TGTGCCAGCAGTTACTCGAGAAGCGGGAGTGTCCAGTACTTC CASSYSRSGSVQYF TRBV6-5 NA TRBJ2-5 TRBD2
TGTGCCAGCAGCTTAGTGCGGGGGACCCAGTACTTC CASSLVRGTQYF TRBV7-2 NA TRBJ2-5 NA
TGTGCCAGCAGTGAGATCCCGACAACTAATGAAAAACTGTTTTTT CASSEIPTTNEKLFF TRBV6-1 many TRBJ1-4 NA
TGTGCCACCAGTGATGAGAGGGGCTGGGTGGAGACCCAGTACTTC CATSDERGWVETQYF TRBV24-1 NA TRBJ2-5 NA
TGTGCCAGCAGTTATGACAGGGCAAGGGGCTACACCTTC CASSYDRARGYTF TRBV28 many TRBJ1-2 TRBD1
TGTGCCAGCAGCTTAGATGGGAATAGCTATGGCTACACCTTC CASSLDGNSYGYTF TRBV7-2 once TRBJ1-2 NA
TGTGCCAGCAGTTTATCATTCGCACAGGGAGGGCAGTACTTC CASSLSFAQGGQYF TRBV28 NA TRBJ2-7 NA
TGTGCCAGCGGGGGGGATGGGAGTTACGAGCAGTACTTC CASGGDGSYEQYF TRBV12-3/TRBV12-4 NA TRBJ2-7 TRBD2
TGTGCCAGCAGTGCAGCAGGGGGCGGAAACTATGGCTACACCTTC CASSAAGGGNYGYTF TRBV2 many TRBJ1-2 TRBD1
TGCAGTGCTAGAGATCCTCATCCCCGGCACTACGAGCAGTACTTC CSARDPHPRHYEQYF TRBV20-1 many TRBJ2-7 NA
TGTGCCAGTAGTATTCGGAACGGAAACACCATATATTTT CASSIRNGNTIYF TRBV19 many TRBJ1-3 NA
TGTGCCACCAGATCTCACGGGAGCTCTGGAAACACCATATATTTT CATRSHGSSGNTIYF TRBV15 many TRBJ1-3 NA
TGCAGTGCTGATTCCGGGACTAGCAGCCAAGAGACCCAGTACTTC CSADSGTSSQETQYF TRBV20-1 many TRBJ2-5 TRBD2
TGTGCCACCCTCCGGGACAGGGTCAATCAGCCCCAGCATTTT CATLRDRVNQPQHF TRBV24-1 few TRBJ1-5 TRBD1
TGTGCCAGCAGCTTAGAATCGGGACAGGGCTACGAGCAGTACTTC CASSLESGQGYEQYF TRBV11-2 many TRBJ2-7 TRBD1
TGTGCCAGCAGCTTAGCCACTAGCGGGTTCTCCTACGAGCAGTACTTC CASSLATSGFSYEQYF TRBV7-8 many TRBJ2-7 TRBD2
TGCAGTGCTAAAGGAGGTGTTGGGGAGACCCAGTACTTC CSAKGGVGETQYF TRBV20-1 many TRBJ2-5 NA
TGCAGTGCGGCGGGAGTCCAAGAGACCCAGTACTTC CSAAGVQETQYF TRBV20-1 many TRBJ2-5 TRBD2
TGTGCCAGCAGTTACTACCAGGGGACGAAAGATACGCAGTATTTT CASSYYQGTKDTQYF TRBV6-5 many TRBJ2-3 NA
TGTACCAGCAGCCCCTCCTGGACTAGCGGCTACGAGCAGTACTTC CTSSPSWTSGYEQYF TRBV7-2 many TRBJ2-7 TRBD2
TGTGCCAGCAGTCCCACTGGGGGGTTCCAAGAGACCCAGTACTTC CASSPTGGFQETQYF TRBV7-2 few TRBJ2-5 NA
TGTGCCAGCAGTCCGGGACCCCCCTCGGTAGTGACCCAGTACTTC CASSPGPPSVVTQYF TRBV28 NA TRBJ2-5 NA
TGTGCCAGCAGCCCCATCCCGGGACAGGGGAATCCCGGGGAGCTGTTTTTT CASSPIPGQGNPGELFF TRBV28 many TRBJ2-2 TRBD1
TGTGCCAGCAGCCAAGGGGGGATTAGGACTGAAGCTTTCTTT CASSQGGIRTEAFF TRBV27 NA TRBJ1-1 NA
TGTGCCAGTAGTCTTTACAGGGCGGAGACTGAAGCTTTCTTT CASSLYRAETEAFF TRBV19 once TRBJ1-1 NA
TGCAGTGCTAGAGTAGCCGGGAAGACCCAGTACTTC CSARVAGKTQYF TRBV20-1 NA TRBJ2-5 NA
TGTGCCAGCAGTGAAGTGGGACACTCAGGAATGGGCTACACCTTC CASSEVGHSGMGYTF TRBV6-1 many TRBJ1-2 NA
TGTGCCAGCAGTTTATCCCCCCAGGGCAGGGTTGCGGACGAGCAGTACTTC CASSLSPQGRVADEQYF TRBV28 many TRBJ2-7 NA
TGTGCCAGCAGCCGAACCTCCTCTGGGGCCAACGTCCTGACTTTC CASSRTSSGANVLTF TRBV6-5 many TRBJ2-6 NA
TGTGCCAGCAGTGAGAGGACAGAGAACACTGAAGCTTTCTTT CASSERTENTEAFF TRBV6-1 few TRBJ1-1 NA
TGCGCCAGCAGCTTGTCGGGGGGCCGCAATCAGCCCCAGCATTTT CASSLSGGRNQPQHF TRBV5-1 many TRBJ1-5 NA
TGTGCCAGCAGTCCCGAACTAGCGGCCCTCGGGGGGGAGCTGTTTTTT CASSPELAALGGELFF TRBV2 many TRBJ2-2 TRBD2
TGCGCCAGCAGCTTGAGGGCTAGGCCCGGGGAGCTGTTTTTT CASSLRARPGELFF TRBV5-1 many TRBJ2-2 NA
TGTGCCAGCAGTTACGGACCGGGCGGGGGGTTGACTGAAGCTTTCTTT CASSYGPGGGLTEAFF TRBV6-5 NA TRBJ1-1 NA
TGTGCCTGGAGTCAGGGTAGAGAATGGGGCTACACCTTC CAWSQGREWGYTF TRBV30 many TRBJ1-2 NA
TGTGCCAGCAGCTTCGGACAGGCTGACGAGCAGTACTTC CASSFGQADEQYF TRBV7-9 NA TRBJ2-7 TRBD1